What follows describes a single T cell receptor (beta chain). Antigen: not known. This record belongs to a study of a mutant IDH1 vaccine in newly diagnosed glioma. TCRdb keeps only in-frame clones here, not all; method: immunoSEQ multiplex PCR. The data contain tens of thousands of clones, around 70% of them seen just once; the ten biggest clones take up about 11%. Time point given: week 11, during vaccination. In the vaccine, a single dose held 300 ug of the mutant IDH1 20-mer peptide, along with topical imiquimod. Here the sequenced sample was peripheral blood mononuclear cells (PBMCs), taken from a glioma patient whose treatment included an IDH1 peptide vaccine. This receptor was obtained from a man younger than 30 with glioma. Some clones in this sample may be carry-over from other donors' samples.

CDR3 nucleotide sequence: TGTGCCAGCAGTCCCCGGGATCCGATCTATGGCTACACCTTC. Translation gives CASSPRDPIYGYTF. This chain connects TRBV27 to TRBJ1-2; no clear D. V was pared by 5 bases and J by 4 bases, with 14 bases between. Germline values: CDR1 MNHEY, CDR2 SMNVEV (reference sequence). The CDR3 runs 14 residues.